This T cell receptor beta chain was sequenced for a study of T cells in Graves' hyperthyroidism and ophthalmopathy. Overall study findings and caveats: A 13 V-J model separated ophthalmopathy from stable hyperthyroidism.

This clonotype was detected ten times or more. Its matching antigen is unknown. TCR beta CDR3 regions were amplified from RNA transcripts. RT-PCR in the first round (using the HTBI primer set) targeted the TCR CDR3. TCRdb re-derived calls from the multiplex PCR reads in MiXCR, one entry per CDR3 protein. Of about 500,000 distinct CDR3 sequences in the sample, 16% were seen once. V was pared by 5 bases and J by 2 bases, with 15 bases between. The CDR3 contains 15 residues. The germline V gene has CDR1 SGHRS and CDR2 YFSETQ. Stable disease denoted Graves' hyperthyroidism without ophthalmopathy progression within 18 months. Uncontrolled infections, other autoimmune diseases, pregnancy or lactation led to exclusion of patients.

The specimen was blood. The rearrangement links TRBV5-1 to TRBJ2-3, with D possibly being TRBD2 (6 bases). This clonotype was sampled from a woman in her late teens or twenties with Graves' hyperthyroidism. CDR3 loop: CASSQIGGTTDTQYF. CDR3 coding DNA: TGCGCCAGCAGTCAGATCGGGGGAACCACAGATACGCAGTATTTT.